This record concerns one T cell receptor (beta chain) sequence. What it recognizes is unknown. Sequencing used immunoSEQ multiplex PCR; TCRdb keeps in-frame clones, though not all of them. Counted here are approximately 60,000 clones, less than 80% occurring once; the ten biggest clones make up 0.4% to 0.5%. This entry comes from a study of siplizumab effects on memory and regulatory T cells. General study findings and limits: Naive T cells seemed more diverse than memory cells; they also seemed major alloresponse contributors.

The sample taken for sequencing was memory CD4+ T cells sorted from blood. The TCR was taken from a human donor in good health.

The CDR3 is CASSQGAAKAFF. The CDR3 DNA follows: TGTGCCAGCAGCCAAGGGGCCGCGAAAGCTTTCTTT. The V and J genes are TRBV14 and TRBJ1-1; D remains ambiguous. V shed 1 base and J shed 9 bases, with 9 bases lying between them. In germline, CDR1 is SGHDN, CDR2 FVKESK. The CDR3 totals 12 residues.